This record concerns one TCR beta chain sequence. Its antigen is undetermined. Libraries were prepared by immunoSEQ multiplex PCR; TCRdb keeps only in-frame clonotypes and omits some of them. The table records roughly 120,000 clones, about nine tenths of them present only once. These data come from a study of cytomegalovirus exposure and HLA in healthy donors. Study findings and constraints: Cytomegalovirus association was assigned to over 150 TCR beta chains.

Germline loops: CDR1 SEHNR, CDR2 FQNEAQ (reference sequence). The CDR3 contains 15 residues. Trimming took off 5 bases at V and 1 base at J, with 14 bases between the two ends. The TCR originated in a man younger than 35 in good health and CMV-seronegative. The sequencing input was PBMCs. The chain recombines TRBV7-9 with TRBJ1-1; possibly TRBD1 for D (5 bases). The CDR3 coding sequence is TGTGCCAGCAGCCCGTCTGGGGCCCAGAACACTGAAGCTTTCTTT. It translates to CASSPSGAQNTEAFF.